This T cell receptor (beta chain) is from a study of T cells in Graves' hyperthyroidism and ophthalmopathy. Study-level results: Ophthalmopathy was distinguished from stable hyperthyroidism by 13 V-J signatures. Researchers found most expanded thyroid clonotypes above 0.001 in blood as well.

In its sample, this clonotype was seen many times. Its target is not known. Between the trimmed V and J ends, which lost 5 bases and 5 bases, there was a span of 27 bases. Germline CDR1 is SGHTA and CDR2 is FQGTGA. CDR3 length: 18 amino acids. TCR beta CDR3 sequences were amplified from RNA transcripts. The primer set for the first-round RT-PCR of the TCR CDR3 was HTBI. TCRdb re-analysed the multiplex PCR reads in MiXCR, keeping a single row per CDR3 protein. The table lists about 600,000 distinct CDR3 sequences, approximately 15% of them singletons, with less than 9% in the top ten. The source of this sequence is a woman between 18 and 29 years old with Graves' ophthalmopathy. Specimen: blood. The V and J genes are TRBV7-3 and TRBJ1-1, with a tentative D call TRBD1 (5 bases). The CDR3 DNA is TGTGCCAGCAGCCAAGGGCCCCCGGGACCCCTCTGGCAGACTGAAGCTTTCTTT. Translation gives CASSQGPPGPLWQTEAFF.